These 20 T cell receptor beta chains share one sample of origin, sequenced in a study of T-cell memory formation after mild COVID-19. TCRdb re-called the 5' RACE reads through MiXCR, storing one row per CDR3 protein. The sample carries under 300,000 distinct CDR3 sequences, roughly 18% recorded once. What was sequenced was PBMCs or a T cell subset sorted from them (not recorded which). Receptors originate from a man younger than 35 who had mild COVID-19 (a few samples of this study predate the infection). Cell type and time point are not known.

This clonotype was detected a few times. The chain recombines TRBV23-1 with TRBJ2-5; 14 positions match TRBD2. TRBV23-1 is an ORF, with its function uncertain. V was clipped by 6 bases and J by 5 bases; unmatched bases: 8. The CDR3 contains 16 residues. For the CDR3, the DNA is TGCGCCAGCAGGGGACTAGCGGGGGTCTGGAGGGAGACCCAGTACTTC. Its translation is CASRGLAGVWRETQYF.

The count of this clonotype is one. The chain is built from TRBV2 and TRBJ2-7, with unresolved D. V lost 3 bases and J 3 bases, leaving 6 bases between the germline ends. Germline CDR1 is SNHLY and CDR2 is FYNNEI. The CDR3 is 12 amino acids. The chain's CDR3 is CASSDAGYEQYF. CDR3 coding DNA: TGTGCCAGCAGTGATGCCGGCTACGAGCAGTACTTC.

The chain has TRBV6-2 or TRBV6-3 and TRBJ1-5; D unresolved. This CDR3 has 13 residues. CDR1 is MNHEY and CDR2 is SVGEGT in the germline V gene. V lost 5 bases to trimming and J lost 7 bases, with 12 bases between them. CDR3 sequence (DNA): TGTGCCAGCAGTAATCGGGGAGGACAGCCCCAGCATTTT. Translated: CASSNRGGQPQHF.

The chain employs TRBV21-1 and TRBJ1-4; the table's D gene call, TRBD1, was not cross checked with the DNA. TRBV21-1 is marked as a pseudogene. This CDR3 has 13 residues. The CDR3 DNA sequence: TGTGCCAGCAGCGGGGGACAGTATGAAAAACTGTTTTTT. Protein: CASSGGQYEKLFF.

This CDR3 is CASSKSSGQVYEKLFF. In DNA form, the CDR3 reads TGCGCCAGCAGCAAAAGCTCCGGACAGGTTTATGAAAAACTGTTTTTT. The chain has TRBV4-3 and TRBJ1-4; 7 bases map to TRBD1. This CDR3 spans 16 amino acids. Looked up from germline, CDR1 is LGHNA and CDR2 is YSLEER. J gave up 6 bases and V 5 bases, and 12 bases lay outside the gene matches.

This rearrangement joins TRBV4-2 to TRBJ1-5; a weak D match, TRBD1 (5 bases). Trimming removed 1 base from V and 6 bases from J, with 10 bases in between. The germline CDR1 and CDR2 sequences are LGHNA and YNFKEQ. This CDR3 comprises 14 residues. As DNA, the CDR3 is TGTGCCAGCAGCCAAGTGGGGGGTGTTCAGCCCCAGCATTTT. Protein sequence: CASSQVGGVQPQHF.

In this sample, this clonotype turned up many times. This chain uses TRBV7-9 with TRBJ1-1, with TRBD1 matching over 8 bases. The CDR3 is made up of 17 amino acids. The germline V gene encodes CDR1 SEHNR and CDR2 FQNEAQ (reference sequence). The V gene end was trimmed by 5 bases and the J gene end by 7 bases; junction bases not matched to a gene: 18. The CDR3 here is CASSKGTGTGGLGEAFF. The DNA of the CDR3 is TGTGCCAGCAGCAAAGGCACCGGGACAGGAGGTTTGGGTGAAGCTTTCTTT.

The J gene is TRBJ2-7, the V gene TRBV21-1; TRBD1 was called by the table and not checked on the DNA. TRBV21-1 is recorded as a pseudogene. CDR3 length: 13 residues. The CDR3 spells CASSRGSCYEQYV. The CDR3 bases are TGTGCCAGCAGCAGGGGCAGTTGCTACGAGCAGTACGTC.

The chain employs TRBV14 and TRBJ2-7; 8 bases fit TRBD1. The trim removed 3 bases at V and 0 bases at J, leaving 4 bases unmatched. CDR1 is SGHDN, CDR2 FVKESK, per germline. This CDR3 has 15 amino acids. CDR3 nucleotide sequence: TGTGCCAGCAGCCAGAGACAGGGGCCCTCCTACGAGCAGTACTTC. This encodes CASSQRQGPSYEQYF.

The sample holds a few counts of this clonotype. For the CDR3, the DNA is TGTGCCAGCCAACCACTGACCTCGTGGGTGATGCACACTGAAGCTTTCTTT. This codes for CASQPLTSWVMHTEAFF. The chain uses TRBV21-1 and TRBJ1-1. TRBV21-1 has pseudogene status. This CDR3 has 17 amino acids.

There are a few counts of this clonotype. CDR3 DNA: TGTGCCAGCAGTTTTTGGGGAAACGGCGGGGAGCTGTTTTTT. It yields the protein CASSFWGNGGELFF. The chain has TRBV12-3 or TRBV12-4 and TRBJ2-2; D uncertain. The V gene lost 3 bases and the J gene lost 7 bases, with 12 bases spanning the gap. This CDR3 region has 14 residues.

The table lists this clonotype with a few counts. This chain uses TRBV11-2 with TRBJ2-2; a possible D gene is TRBD2 (6 bases). Per germline, CDR1 SGHAT and CDR2 FQNNGV. The CDR3 extends over 16 amino acids. Trimming took off 5 bases at V and 1 base at J, with 14 bases between the two ends. This CDR3 is CASSPHAGQNTGELFF. In DNA, the CDR3 is TGTGCCAGCAGCCCCCACGCGGGGCAGAACACCGGGGAGCTGTTTTTT.

As regards this clonotype: A read error is possible here, since a much larger clone lies one base away. V usage is TRBV4-3 and J usage is TRBJ2-1, with D possibly TRBD2 on 5 matching bases. V dropped 5 bases and J dropped 1 base, with 12 bases sitting between them. Germline lookup yields CDR1 LGHNA and CDR2 YSLEER. The CDR3 has 15 amino acids. CDR3 amino acids: CASSSDSESYNEQFF. The CDR3 region has the DNA TGCGCCAGCAGCTCGGATAGCGAATCCTACAATGAGCAGTTCTTC.

This rearrangement joins TRBV5-6 to TRBJ2-4, with 7 nucleotides matching TRBD1. V shed 2 bases and J 1 base; nucleotides not matched to a gene: 6. The germline CDR1 and CDR2 sequences are SGHDT and YYEEEE. CDR3 length: 16 residues. This CDR3 is CASSFLTGEAKNIQYF. The CDR3 DNA is TGTGCCAGCAGCTTCCTTACAGGGGAGGCCAAAAACATTCAGTACTTC.

J is TRBJ2-3 and V is TRBV24-1, with TRBD1 identical over 9 bases. CDR1 and CDR2 from the germline V gene are KGHDR and SFDVKD. V trimming: 3 bases; J trimming: 0 bases; junction bases outside the gene matches: 3. CDR3 length: 16 residues. CDR3 residues: CATSDAGQGSTDTQYF. CDR3 coding DNA: TGTGCCACCAGTGATGCCGGACAGGGGAGCACAGATACGCAGTATTTT.

Turning to this clonotype: A read error may produce the germline difference seen at one junction end. The genes are TRBV6-6 and TRBJ1-4; 9 nucleotides match TRBD1. Germline V gene data show CDR1 as MNHNY and CDR2 as SVGAGI (reference sequence). This CDR3 is built from 14 residues. The CDR3 sequence: CASAIQGAGEKLYF. Written as DNA, the CDR3 is TGTGCCAGCGCAATACAGGGGGCCGGTGAAAAACTGTATTTT.

The rearrangement uses TRBV2 and TRBJ2-5; TRBD2 agrees at 7 bases. The V gene end was trimmed by 6 bases and the J gene end by 2 bases; junction bases not matched to a gene: 3. Germline CDR1 SNHLY, CDR2 FYNNEI. The CDR3 is 13 amino acids. CDR3 in DNA: TGTGCCAGCAGGGGAGCGGGACAAGAGACCCAGTACTTC. It translates to CASRGAGQETQYF.

The chain couples TRBV20-1 to TRBJ1-2, with D maybe TRBD1 (6 bases). This CDR3 contains 13 residues. Germline CDR1 DFQATT, CDR2 SNEGSKA (reference sequence). V gave up 2 bases and J gave up 5 bases, with 12 bases separating them. CDR3 sequence reads: CSARYRVLYGYTF. The CDR3 nucleotides are TGCAGTGCTAGATACAGGGTGTTATATGGCTACACCTTC.

The V gene is TRBV5-1, the J gene TRBJ2-2, with no clear D. Germline V gene data show CDR1 as SGHRS and CDR2 as YFSETQ. There are 12 residues in the CDR3. Between the trimmed V and J ends, which lost 7 bases and 8 bases, there was a span of 12 bases. Written as DNA, the CDR3 is TGCGCCAGCTTTCTGCCCGGGGGGGAGCTGTTTTTT. Encoded protein: CASFLPGGELFF. The full variable domain, its missing parts supplied by reference TRBV5-1 and TRBJ2-2, is KAGVTQTPRYLIKTRGQQVTLSCSPISGHRSVSWYQQTPGQGLQFLFEYFSETQRNKGNFPGRFSGRQFSNSRSEMNVSTLELGDSALYLCASFLPGGELFFGEGSRLTVL.

The chain joins TRBV7-9 to TRBJ1-1; D unclear. V was pared by 5 bases and J by 5 bases, with 21 bases between. The germline V gene encodes CDR1 SEHNR and CDR2 FQNEAQ (reference sequence). The CDR3 covers 16 residues. The CDR3 nucleotides are TGTGCCAGCAGCCGCGCTTCGGCACGCCTCGGGACTGAAGCTTTCTTT. Protein: CASSRASARLGTEAFF.